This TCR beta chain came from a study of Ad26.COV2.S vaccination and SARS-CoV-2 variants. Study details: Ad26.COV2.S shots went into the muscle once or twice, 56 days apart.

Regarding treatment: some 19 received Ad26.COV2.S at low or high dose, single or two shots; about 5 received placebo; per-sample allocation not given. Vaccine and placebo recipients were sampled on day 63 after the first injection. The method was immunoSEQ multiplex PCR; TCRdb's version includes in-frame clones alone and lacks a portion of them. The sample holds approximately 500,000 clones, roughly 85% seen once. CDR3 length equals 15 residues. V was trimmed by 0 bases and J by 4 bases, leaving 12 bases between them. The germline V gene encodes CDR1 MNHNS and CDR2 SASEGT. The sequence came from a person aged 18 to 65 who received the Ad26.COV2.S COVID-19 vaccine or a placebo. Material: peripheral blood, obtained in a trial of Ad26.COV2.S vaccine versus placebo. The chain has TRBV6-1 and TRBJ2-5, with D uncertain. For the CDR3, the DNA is TGTGCCAGCAGTGAAGCCCGCTCCGGACGAGAGACCCAGTACTTC. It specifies CASSEARSGRETQYF.